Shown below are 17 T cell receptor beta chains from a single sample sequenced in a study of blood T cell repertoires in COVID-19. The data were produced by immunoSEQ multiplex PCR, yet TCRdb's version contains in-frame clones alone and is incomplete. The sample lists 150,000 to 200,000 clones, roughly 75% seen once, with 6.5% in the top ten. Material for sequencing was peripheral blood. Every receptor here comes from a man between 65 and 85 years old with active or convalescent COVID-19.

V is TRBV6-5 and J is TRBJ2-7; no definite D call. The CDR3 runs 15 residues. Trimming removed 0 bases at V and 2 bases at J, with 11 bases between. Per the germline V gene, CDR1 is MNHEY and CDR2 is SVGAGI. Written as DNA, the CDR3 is TGTGCCAGCAGTTACTCGCAAAGGAGTACCTACGAGCAGTACTTC. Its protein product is CASSYSQRSTYEQYF.

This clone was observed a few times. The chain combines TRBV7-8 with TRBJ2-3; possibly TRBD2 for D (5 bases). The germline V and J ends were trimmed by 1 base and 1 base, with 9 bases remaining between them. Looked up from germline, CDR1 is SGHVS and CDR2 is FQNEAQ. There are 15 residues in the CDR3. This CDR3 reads CASSLGLPRTDTQYF. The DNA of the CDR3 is TGTGCCAGCAGCTTAGGACTACCCCGCACAGATACGCAGTATTTT.

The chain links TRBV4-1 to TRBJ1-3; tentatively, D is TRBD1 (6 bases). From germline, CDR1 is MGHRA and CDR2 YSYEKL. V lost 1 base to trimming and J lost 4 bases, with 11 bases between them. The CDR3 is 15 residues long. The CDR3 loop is CASSQGGQRGNTIYF. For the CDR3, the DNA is TGCGCCAGCAGCCAAGGAGGACAGAGAGGAAACACCATATATTTT.

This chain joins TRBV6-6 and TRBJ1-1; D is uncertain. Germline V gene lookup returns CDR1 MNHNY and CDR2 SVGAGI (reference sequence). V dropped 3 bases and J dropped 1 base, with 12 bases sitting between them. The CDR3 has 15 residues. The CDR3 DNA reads TGTGCCAGCAGTTATAGGGTTCGGGGGAACACTGAAGCTTTCTTT. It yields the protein CASSYRVRGNTEAFF.

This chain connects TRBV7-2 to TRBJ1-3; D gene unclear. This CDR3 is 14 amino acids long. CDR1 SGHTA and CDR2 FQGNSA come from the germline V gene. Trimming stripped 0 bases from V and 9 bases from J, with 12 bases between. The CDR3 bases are TGTGCCAGCAGCTTAGCGCGAGCGCCAAGCACCATATATTTT. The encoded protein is CASSLARAPSTIYF.

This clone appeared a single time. The CDR3 is CASSQDMERTQYF. Written as DNA, the CDR3 is TGTGCCAGCAGCCAAGATATGGAGCGGACCCAGTACTTC. V is TRBV3-1 (or the pseudogene TRBV3-2) and J is TRBJ2-5, with D hard to call. V dropped 0 bases and J dropped 7 bases, with 9 bases sitting between them. Germline assignment: CDR1 LGHDT and CDR2 YNNKEL (reference sequence). The CDR3 spans 13 residues.

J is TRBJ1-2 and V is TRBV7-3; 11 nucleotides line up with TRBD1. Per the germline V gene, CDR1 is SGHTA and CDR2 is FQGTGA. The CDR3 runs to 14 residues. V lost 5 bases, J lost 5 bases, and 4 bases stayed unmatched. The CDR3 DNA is TGTGCCAGCAGCCCGGGACAGGGGGAGTATGGCTACACCTTC. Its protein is CASSPGQGEYGYTF. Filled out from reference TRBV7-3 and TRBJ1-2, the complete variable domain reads GAGVSQTPSNKVTEKGKYVELRCDPISGHTALYWYRQSLGQGPEFLIYFQGTGAADDSGLPNDRFFAVRPEGSVSTLKIQRTERGDSAVYLCASSPGQGEYGYTFGSGTRLTVV.

The CDR3 here is CASSAGQPVETQYF. The CDR3 nucleotides read TGTGCCAGCAGCGCTGGACAGCCGGTGGAGACCCAGTACTTC. This chain joins TRBV9 and TRBJ2-5; the D gene is possibly TRBD1 (6 bases). Germline-derived CDR1 and CDR2 are SGDLS and YYNGEE. The CDR3 consists of 14 residues. V was trimmed by 3 bases and J by 5 bases, leaving 14 bases between them. Together with reference TRBV9 and TRBJ2-5, the CDR3 gives the full variable domain: DSGVTQTPKHLITATGQRVTLRCSPRSGDLSVYWYQQSLDQGLQFLIQYYNGEERAKGNILERFSAQQFPDLHSELNLSSLELGDSALYFCASSAGQPVETQYFGPGTRLLVL.

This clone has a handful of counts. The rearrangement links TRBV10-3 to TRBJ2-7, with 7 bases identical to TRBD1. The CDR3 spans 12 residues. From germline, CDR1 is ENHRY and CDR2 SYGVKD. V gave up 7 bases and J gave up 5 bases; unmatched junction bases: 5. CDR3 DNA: TGTGCCATCAACAACAGGGGCCACGAGCAGTACTTC. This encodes CAINNRGHEQYF.

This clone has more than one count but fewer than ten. For the CDR3, the DNA is TGCGCCAGCAGCTTCACTTCTGGACAGGGGGACATTCAGTACTTC. Translated, it gives CASSFTSGQGDIQYF. The chain couples TRBV5-1 to TRBJ2-4; 10 bases are a match to TRBD1. Germline trimming cut 2 bases from V and 8 bases from J; bases unmatched to any gene: 7. The CDR3 has 15 amino acids. Germline values: CDR1 SGHRS, CDR2 YFSETQ.

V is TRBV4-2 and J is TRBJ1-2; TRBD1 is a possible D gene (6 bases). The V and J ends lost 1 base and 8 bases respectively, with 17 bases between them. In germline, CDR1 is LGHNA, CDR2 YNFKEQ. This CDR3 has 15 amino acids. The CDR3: CASSQAGQPVGGYTF. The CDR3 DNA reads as TGTGCCAGCAGCCAAGCTGGACAGCCCGTGGGCGGCTACACCTTC.

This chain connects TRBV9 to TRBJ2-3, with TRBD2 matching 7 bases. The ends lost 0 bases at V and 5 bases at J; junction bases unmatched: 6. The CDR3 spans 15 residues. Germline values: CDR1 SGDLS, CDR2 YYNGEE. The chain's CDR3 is CASSVGAVAGDTQYF. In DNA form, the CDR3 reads TGTGCCAGCAGCGTAGGAGCAGTAGCGGGAGATACGCAGTATTTT.

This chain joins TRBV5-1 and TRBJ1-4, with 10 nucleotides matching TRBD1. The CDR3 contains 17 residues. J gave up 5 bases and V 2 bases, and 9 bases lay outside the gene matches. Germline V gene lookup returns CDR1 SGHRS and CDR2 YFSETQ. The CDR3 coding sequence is TGCGCCAGCAGCTTTGGGGCCTTGACAGGGGGCAATGAAAAACTGTTTTTT. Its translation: CASSFGALTGGNEKLFF.

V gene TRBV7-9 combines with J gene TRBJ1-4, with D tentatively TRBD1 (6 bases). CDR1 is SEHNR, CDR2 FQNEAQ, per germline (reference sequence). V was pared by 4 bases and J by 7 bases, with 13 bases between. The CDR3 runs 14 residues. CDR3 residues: CASSSSGVVEKLFF. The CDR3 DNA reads TGTGCCAGCAGCTCCTCAGGGGTTGTTGAAAAACTGTTTTTT.

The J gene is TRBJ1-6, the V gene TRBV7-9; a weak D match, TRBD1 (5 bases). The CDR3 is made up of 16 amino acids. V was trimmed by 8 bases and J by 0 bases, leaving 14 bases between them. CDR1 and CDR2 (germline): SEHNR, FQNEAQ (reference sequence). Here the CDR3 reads CASSIGGSSYNSPLHF. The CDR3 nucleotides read TGTGCCAGCTCAATCGGGGGGAGCTCCTATAATTCACCCCTCCACTTT.

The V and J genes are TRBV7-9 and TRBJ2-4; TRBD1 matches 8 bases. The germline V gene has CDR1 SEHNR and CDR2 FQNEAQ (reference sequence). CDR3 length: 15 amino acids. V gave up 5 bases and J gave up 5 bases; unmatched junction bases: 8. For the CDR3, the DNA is TGTGCCAGCAGCAACAGGGGGTTCGAAGAAAACATTCAGTACTTC. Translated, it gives CASSNRGFEENIQYF.

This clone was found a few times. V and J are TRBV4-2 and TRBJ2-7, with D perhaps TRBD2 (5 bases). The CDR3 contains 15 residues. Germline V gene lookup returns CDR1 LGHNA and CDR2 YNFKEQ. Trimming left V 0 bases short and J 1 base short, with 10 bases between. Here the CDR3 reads CASSQDIAPSYEQYF. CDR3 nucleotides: TGTGCCAGCAGCCAAGATATAGCGCCGTCCTACGAGCAGTACTTC.